The 16 T cell receptor beta chains given below trace back to one sample, sequenced in a study of blood T cell repertoires in COVID-19. The repertoire was sequenced with immunoSEQ multiplex PCR; TCRdb's copy has only in-frame clones and lacks some. The repertoire consists of 150,000 or so clones, with approximately 81% occurring once and the leading ten covering less than 20%. Sequenced input: PBMCs or T cells enriched from blood (not recorded which). Receptors were obtained from a man in his 60s who had recovered from COVID-19.

The chain is built from TRBV20-1 and TRBJ1-5; D gene ambiguous. The V end was cut by 3 bases, the J end by 4 bases, with 13 bases between. CDR1 is DFQATT, CDR2 SNEGSKA, per germline (reference sequence). CDR3 size: 14 residues. The CDR3 here is CSASNSRENQPQHF. The DNA of the CDR3 is TGCAGTGCTAGTAATTCGCGGGAAAATCAGCCCCAGCATTTT.

The chain recombines TRBV7-9 with TRBJ1-4; TRBD1 might be the D (5 bases). This CDR3 has 14 residues. The V end was cut by 1 base, the J end by 10 bases, with 13 bases between. Germline V lookup: CDR1 SEHNR, CDR2 FQNEAQ (reference sequence). CDR3 in DNA: TGTGCCAGCAGCTTAGGGCAGGGTGTGGGAAAACTGTTTTTT. It yields the protein CASSLGQGVGKLFF.

The V call is TRBV7-5, the J call TRBJ2-7; the table's D call, TRBD2, has no DNA check behind it. TRBV7-5 is a known pseudogene. The length of the CDR3 is 19 residues. The CDR3 is CVRSIHRALIFAPETQQYF. CDR3 bases: TGTGTCAGAAGCATCCACCGAGCCCTAATATTTGCCCCTGAAACCCAGCAGTACTTC.

The chain couples TRBV21-1 to TRBJ1-2; the table assigns TRBD1, which was not confirmed against the DNA. TRBV21-1 is a listed pseudogene. The CDR3 has 12 residues. The CDR3 sequence: CASSKQGWGYTF. The CDR3 DNA follows: TGTGCCAGCAGCAAGCAGGGATGGGGCTACACCTTC.

V gene TRBV11-2 combines with J gene TRBJ1-5, with 7 positions matching TRBD1. V was pared by 6 bases and J by 3 bases, with 8 bases of the junction left unmatched. Looked up from germline, CDR1 is SGHAT and CDR2 is FQNNGV. CDR3 length: 15 residues. The CDR3 reads CASSPRGQNNQPQHF. The CDR3 DNA reads TGTGCCAGCAGTCCAAGGGGACAGAACAATCAGCCCCAGCATTTT.

CDR3 DNA: TGTGCCAGCAGCGACACCGACAGAGCCTACGAGCAGTACTTC. It translates to CASSDTDRAYEQYF. The chain joins TRBV27 to TRBJ2-7; a weak D match, TRBD1 (5 bases). Trimming took off 6 bases at V and 2 bases at J, with 14 bases between the two ends. CDR3 length: 14 residues. CDR1 and CDR2 from the germline V gene are MNHEY and SMNVEV (reference sequence).

V gene TRBV24-1 combines with J gene TRBJ2-2; D gene unclear. V lost 0 bases, J lost 6 bases, and 13 bases lay in between. The CDR3 contains 16 residues. Germline CDR1 reads KGHDR; CDR2 reads SFDVKD. In DNA, the CDR3 is TGTGCCACCAGTGATTTGCAGCCTAGTATCGCCGGGGAGCTGTTTTTT. This sequence encodes CATSDLQPSIAGELFF.

This clone was seen more than once but under ten times. The chain combines TRBV7-8 with TRBJ1-5; D is undetermined. V dropped 5 bases and J dropped 2 bases, with 22 bases sitting between them. Germline V gene lookup returns CDR1 SGHVS and CDR2 FQNEAQ. The CDR3 spans 18 residues. The DNA for the CDR3 is TGTGCCAGCAGCCAAGTGGCAGGAACAAGTTGGGGCAATCAGCCCCAGCATTTT. It translates to CASSQVAGTSWGNQPQHF.

The sample holds a few counts of this clone. This chain links TRBV20-1 with TRBJ1-6, with D hard to call. The V gene lost 3 bases and the J gene lost 3 bases, with 18 bases spanning the gap. This CDR3 is 17 amino acids long. Germline V gene lookup returns CDR1 DFQATT and CDR2 SNEGSKA (reference sequence). Here the CDR3 reads CSASPLGEENYNSPLHF. CDR3 coding DNA: TGCAGTGCTAGTCCCCTCGGGGAGGAGAACTATAATTCACCCCTCCACTTT.

Points on this clone: The junction shows a germline mismatch at one end, possibly a read error. This chain uses TRBV7-8 with TRBJ2-7, with TRBD1 as a possible D gene (6 bases). The CDR3 covers 15 residues. Germline CDR1 is SGHVS and CDR2 is FQNEAQ. Here the CDR3 reads CASTLGSGQTYEQYF. DNA for the CDR3: TGTGCCAGCACCTTAGGTTCGGGACAAACCTACGAGCAGTACTTC.

The CDR3 sequence is CASSPSRQEIYGYTF. CDR3 bases: TGTGCCAGCTCCCCCTCAAGACAGGAGATCTATGGCTACACCTTC. The chain uses TRBV18 and TRBJ1-2; D may be TRBD1 (6 bases). Trimming left V 6 bases short and J 4 bases short, with 18 bases between. The length of the CDR3 is 15 residues. Germline CDR1 KGHSH, CDR2 LQKENI.

The gene calls are TRBV2 and TRBJ2-1; D might be TRBD1 (6 bases). This CDR3 contains 18 residues. Between the trimmed V and J ends, which lost 8 bases and 5 bases, there was a span of 28 bases. The germline gives CDR1 SNHLY, CDR2 FYNNEI. The CDR3 region has the DNA TGTGCCAGCTTTGGCTGGGTAACCAACAGGGAAAGCAACAATGAGCAGTTCTTC. This encodes CASFGWVTNRESNNEQFF.

The rearrangement links TRBV5-4 to TRBJ2-2; perhaps TRBD1 as D (7 bases). The germline V gene encodes CDR1 SGHNT and CDR2 YYREEE (reference sequence). The CDR3 is made up of 16 amino acids. V lost 0 bases, J lost 4 bases, and 13 bases lay in between. The DNA of the CDR3 is TGTGCCAGCAGCTTGGGACACAGGGGAGGCACCGGGGAGCTGTTTTTT. It translates to CASSLGHRGGTGELFF. Drawing the rest from reference TRBV5-4 and TRBJ2-2, the complete variable domain is ETGVTQSPTHLIKTRGQQVTLRCSSQSGHNTVSWYQQALGQGPQFIFQYYREEENGRGNFPPRFSGLQFPNYSSELNVNALELDDSALYLCASSLGHRGGTGELFFGEGSRLTVL.

The chain links TRBV5-1 to TRBJ1-2; weak D call: TRBD1 (5 bases). This CDR3 region has 14 residues. Germline CDR1 and CDR2: SGHRS and YFSETQ. V lost 1 base and J 1 base, leaving 8 bases between the germline ends. The CDR3 DNA reads TGCGCCAGCAGCTTGAGCAGGGTTAACTATGGCTACACCTTC. It translates to CASSLSRVNYGYTF. The full variable domain, in which reference TRBV5-1 and TRBJ1-2 provide the parts outside the CDR3, is KAGVTQTPRYLIKTRGQQVTLSCSPISGHRSVSWYQQTPGQGLQFLFEYFSETQRNKGNFPGRFSGRQFSNSRSEMNVSTLELGDSALYLCASSLSRVNYGYTFGSGTRLTVV.

The chain is built from TRBV5-6 and TRBJ2-5, with D hard to call. CDR3 size: 13 residues. The germline V gene has CDR1 SGHDT and CDR2 YYEEEE. V was pared by 3 bases and J by 4 bases, with 10 bases between. The CDR3, as DNA: TGTGCCAGCAGCTCCCTCCCCAGAGAGACCCAGTACTTC. Translation: CASSSLPRETQYF.

The chain couples TRBV6-5 to TRBJ2-7; D perhaps matches TRBD1 (6 bases). The length of the CDR3 is 14 residues. The germline gives CDR1 MNHEY, CDR2 SVGAGI. V lost 4 bases to trimming and J lost 1 base, with 11 bases between them. This chain's CDR3 is CASSLDRTSYEQYF. In DNA, the CDR3 is TGTGCCAGCAGTTTAGACAGGACTTCCTACGAGCAGTACTTC.